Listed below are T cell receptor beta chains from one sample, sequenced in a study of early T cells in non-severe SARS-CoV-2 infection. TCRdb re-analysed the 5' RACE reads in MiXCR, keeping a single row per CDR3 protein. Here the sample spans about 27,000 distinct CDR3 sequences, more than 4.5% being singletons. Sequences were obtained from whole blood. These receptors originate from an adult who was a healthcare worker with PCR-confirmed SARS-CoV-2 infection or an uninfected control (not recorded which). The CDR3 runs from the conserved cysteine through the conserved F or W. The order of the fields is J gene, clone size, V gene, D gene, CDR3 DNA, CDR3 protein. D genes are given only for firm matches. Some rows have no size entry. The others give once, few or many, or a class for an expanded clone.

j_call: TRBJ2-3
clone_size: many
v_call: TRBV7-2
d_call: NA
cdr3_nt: TGTGCCAGCAGCTTAGCGTACACAGATACGCAGTATTTT
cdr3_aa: CASSLAYTDTQYF

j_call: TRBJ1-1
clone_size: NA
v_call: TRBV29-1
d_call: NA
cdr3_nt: TGCAGCGGAAGGACGGTAGACACTGAAGCTTTCTTT
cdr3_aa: CSGRTVDTEAFF

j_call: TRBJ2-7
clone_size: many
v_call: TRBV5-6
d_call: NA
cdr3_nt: TGTGCCAGCAGCTTTGGGACCTCCCCTTACGAGCAGTACTTC
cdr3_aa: CASSFGTSPYEQYF

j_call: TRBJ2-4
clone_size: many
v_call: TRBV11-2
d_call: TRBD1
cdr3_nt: TGTGCCAGCAGCTTAGCGGGGACAGGGGCTTCCAAAAACATTCAGTACTTC
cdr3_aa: CASSLAGTGASKNIQYF

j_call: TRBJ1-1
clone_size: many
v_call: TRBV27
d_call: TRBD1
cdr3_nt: TGTGCCAGCAGTCACTACGGGGCAGGGGGCATGAACACTGAAGCTTTCTTT
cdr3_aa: CASSHYGAGGMNTEAFF

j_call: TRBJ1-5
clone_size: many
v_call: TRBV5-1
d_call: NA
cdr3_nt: TGCGCCAGCAGCTTGGCTGGGCCCAATCAGCCCCAGCATTTT
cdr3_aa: CASSLAGPNQPQHF

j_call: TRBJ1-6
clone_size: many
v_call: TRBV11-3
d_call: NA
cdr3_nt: TGTGCCAGCAGCTTAGGACGGCAGCTCTCCTATAATTCACCCCTCCACTTT
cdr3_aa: CASSLGRQLSYNSPLHF

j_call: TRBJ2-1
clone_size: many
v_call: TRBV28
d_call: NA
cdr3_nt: TGTGCCAGCAGACCTTTTACCCCTTACAGCGCGCAGTTCTTC
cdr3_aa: CASRPFTPYSAQFF

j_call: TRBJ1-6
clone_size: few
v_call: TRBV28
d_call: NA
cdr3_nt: TGTGCCAGCGGTTCGCAACGGTTTGAGAATTCACCCCTCCACTTT
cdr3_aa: CASGSQRFENSPLHF

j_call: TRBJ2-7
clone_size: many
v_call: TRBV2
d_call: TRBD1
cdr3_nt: TGTGCCAGCAGGGGGGACAGCTTCTCCTACGAGCAGTACTTC
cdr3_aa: CASRGDSFSYEQYF

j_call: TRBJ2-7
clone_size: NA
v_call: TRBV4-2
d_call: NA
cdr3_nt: TGTGCCAGCAGCCAAGTGGTCCTGGGGGAGCAGTACTTC
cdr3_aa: CASSQVVLGEQYF

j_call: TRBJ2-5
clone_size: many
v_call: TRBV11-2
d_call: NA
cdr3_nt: TGTGCCAGCAGCCCTCCAGGGATACAAGAGACCCAGTACTTC
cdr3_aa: CASSPPGIQETQYF

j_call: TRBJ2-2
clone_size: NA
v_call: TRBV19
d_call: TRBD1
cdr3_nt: TGTGCCAGTAAAAAACCCGGGACAGGGTCGCCCGGGGAGCTGTTTTTT
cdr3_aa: CASKKPGTGSPGELFF

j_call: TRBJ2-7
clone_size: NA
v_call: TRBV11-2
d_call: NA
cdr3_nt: TGTGCCAGCAGCTCCATCAGGACCCCCGAGCAGTACTTC
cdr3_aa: CASSSIRTPEQYF

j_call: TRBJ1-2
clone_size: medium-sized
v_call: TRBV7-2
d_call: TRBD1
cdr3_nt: TGTGCCAGCAGCTCCCAGACAGGGATCTATGGCTACACCTTC
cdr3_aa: CASSSQTGIYGYTF

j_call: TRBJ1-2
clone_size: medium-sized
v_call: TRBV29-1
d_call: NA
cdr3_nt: TGCAGCGTTGAACGGGGAAGCGGCTACACCTTC
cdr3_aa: CSVERGSGYTF

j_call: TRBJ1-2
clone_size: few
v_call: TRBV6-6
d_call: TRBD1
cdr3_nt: TGTGCCAGCAGGGTGGGACAGGCCGAACGTGGCTACACCTTC
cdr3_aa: CASRVGQAERGYTF

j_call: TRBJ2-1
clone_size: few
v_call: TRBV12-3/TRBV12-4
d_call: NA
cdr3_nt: TGTGCCAGCAGTTTAAAACAGGGTGAGCAGTTCTTC
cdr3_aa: CASSLKQGEQFF

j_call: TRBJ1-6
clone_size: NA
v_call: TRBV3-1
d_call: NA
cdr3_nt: TGTGCCAGCAGCCAAGAGTTGTTAAGCTCCTATAATTCACCCCTCCACTTT
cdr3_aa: CASSQELLSSYNSPLHF

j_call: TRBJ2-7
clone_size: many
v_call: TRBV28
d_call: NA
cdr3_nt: TGTGCCAGCAGTTTAGACTACATATTTAGGGGCCGCCTCGCCGAGCAGTACTTC
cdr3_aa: CASSLDYIFRGRLAEQYF

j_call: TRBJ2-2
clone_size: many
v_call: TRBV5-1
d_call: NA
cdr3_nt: TGCGCCAGCACCCAAGGGCGGGTCCTGAACACCGGGGAGCTGTTTTTT
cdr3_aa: CASTQGRVLNTGELFF

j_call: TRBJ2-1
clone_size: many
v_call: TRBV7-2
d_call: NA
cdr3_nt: TGTGCCAGCAGCTTAGTTCACGATACGGACGAGCAGTTCTTC
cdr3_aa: CASSLVHDTDEQFF

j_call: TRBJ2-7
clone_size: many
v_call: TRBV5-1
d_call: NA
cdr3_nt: TGCGCCAGCAGCTTAGACCGGAACTACGAGCAGTACTTC
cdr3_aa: CASSLDRNYEQYF

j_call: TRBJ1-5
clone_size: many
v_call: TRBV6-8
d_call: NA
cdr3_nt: TGTGCCAGCGGTAGCAATCAGCCCCAGCATTTT
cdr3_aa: CASGSNQPQHF

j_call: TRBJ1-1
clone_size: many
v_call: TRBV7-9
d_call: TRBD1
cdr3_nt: TGTGCCAGCAGCCCTGGACAGGCGCCAGATGAAGCTTTCTTT
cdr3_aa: CASSPGQAPDEAFF

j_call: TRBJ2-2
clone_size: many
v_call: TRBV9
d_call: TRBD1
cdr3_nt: TGTGCCAGCAGCGTAGCTCCAGGGGGAACCGGGGAGCTGTTTTTT
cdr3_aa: CASSVAPGGTGELFF